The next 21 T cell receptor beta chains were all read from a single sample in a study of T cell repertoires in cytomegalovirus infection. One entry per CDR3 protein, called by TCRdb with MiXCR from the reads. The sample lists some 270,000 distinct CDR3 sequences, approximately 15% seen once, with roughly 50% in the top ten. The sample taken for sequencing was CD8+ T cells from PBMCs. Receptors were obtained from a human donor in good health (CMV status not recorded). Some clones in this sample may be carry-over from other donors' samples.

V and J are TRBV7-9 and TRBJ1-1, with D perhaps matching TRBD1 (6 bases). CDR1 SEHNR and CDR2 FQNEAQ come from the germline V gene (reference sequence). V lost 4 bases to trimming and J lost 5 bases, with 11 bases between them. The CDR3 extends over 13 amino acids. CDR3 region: CASSSSGVTEAFF. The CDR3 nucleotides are TGTGCCAGCAGCTCATCAGGGGTTACTGAAGCTTTCTTT.

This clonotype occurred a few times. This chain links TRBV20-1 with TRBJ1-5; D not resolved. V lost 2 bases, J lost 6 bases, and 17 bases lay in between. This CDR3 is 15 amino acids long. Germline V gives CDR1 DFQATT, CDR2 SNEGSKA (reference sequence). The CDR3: CSARTAGVSSQPQHF. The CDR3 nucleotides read TGCAGTGCTAGAACGGCCGGGGTTTCGAGTCAGCCCCAGCATTTT.

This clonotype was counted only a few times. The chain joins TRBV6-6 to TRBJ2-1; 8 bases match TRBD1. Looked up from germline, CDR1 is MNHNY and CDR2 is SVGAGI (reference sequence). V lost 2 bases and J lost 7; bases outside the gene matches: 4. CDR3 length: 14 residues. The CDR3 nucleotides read TGTGCCAGCAGTTACCACAGGGGGGCAAATGAGCAGTTCTTC. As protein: CASSYHRGANEQFF.

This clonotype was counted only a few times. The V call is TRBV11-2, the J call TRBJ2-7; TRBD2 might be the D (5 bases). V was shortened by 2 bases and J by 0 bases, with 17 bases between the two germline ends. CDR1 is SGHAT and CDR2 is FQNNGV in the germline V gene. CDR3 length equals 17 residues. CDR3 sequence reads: CASSLTNARVLSYEQYF. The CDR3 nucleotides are TGTGCCAGCAGCTTAACCAACGCGAGGGTACTCTCCTACGAGCAGTACTTC.

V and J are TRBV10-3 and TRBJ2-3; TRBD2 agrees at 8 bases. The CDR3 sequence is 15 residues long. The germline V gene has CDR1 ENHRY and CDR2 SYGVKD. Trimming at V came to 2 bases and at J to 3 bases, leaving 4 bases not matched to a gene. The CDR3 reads CAISEGGTRTDTQYF. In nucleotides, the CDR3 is TGTGCCATCAGTGAGGGAGGGACTAGGACAGATACGCAGTATTTT.

CDR3: CASSSSGLPNTGELFF. The CDR3 region has the DNA TGTGCCAGCAGCTCTTCCGGGCTACCGAACACCGGGGAGCTGTTTTTT. The rearrangement uses TRBV7-9 and TRBJ2-2; D is uncertain. CDR3 size: 16 residues. V lost 4 bases to trimming and J lost 0 bases, with 12 bases between them. Germline CDR1 SEHNR, CDR2 FQNEAQ (reference sequence).

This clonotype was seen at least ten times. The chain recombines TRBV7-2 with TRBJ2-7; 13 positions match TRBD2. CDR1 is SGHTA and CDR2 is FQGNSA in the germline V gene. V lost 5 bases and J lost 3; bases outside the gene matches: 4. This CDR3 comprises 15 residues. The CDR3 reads CASSLTSGGHYEQYF. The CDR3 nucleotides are TGTGCCAGCAGCCTGACTAGCGGGGGGCACTACGAGCAGTACTTC. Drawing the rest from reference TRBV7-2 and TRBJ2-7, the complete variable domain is GAGVSQSPSNKVTEKGKDVELRCDPISGHTALYWYRQSLGQGLEFLIYFQGNSAPDKSGLPSDRFSAERTGGSVSTLTIQRTQQEDSAVYLCASSLTSGGHYEQYFGPGTRLTVT.

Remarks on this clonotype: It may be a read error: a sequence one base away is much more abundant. CDR3 sequence reads: CASSLGLGTSSGAFF. In nucleotides, the CDR3 is TGTGCCAGCAGTCTCGGTCTGGGAACGAGTTCGGGAGCTTTCTTT. The gene calls are TRBV12-3 or TRBV12-4 and TRBJ1-1; no clear D gene. V was trimmed by 5 bases and J by 10 bases, leaving 23 bases between them. The CDR3 is made up of 15 amino acids.

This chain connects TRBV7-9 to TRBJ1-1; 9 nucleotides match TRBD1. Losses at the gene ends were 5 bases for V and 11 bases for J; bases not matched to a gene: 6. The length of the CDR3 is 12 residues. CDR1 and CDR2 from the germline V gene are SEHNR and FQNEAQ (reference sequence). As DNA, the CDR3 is TGTGCCAGCAGCCCTGGAGGGACAGGGGCTTTCTTT. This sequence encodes CASSPGGTGAFF.

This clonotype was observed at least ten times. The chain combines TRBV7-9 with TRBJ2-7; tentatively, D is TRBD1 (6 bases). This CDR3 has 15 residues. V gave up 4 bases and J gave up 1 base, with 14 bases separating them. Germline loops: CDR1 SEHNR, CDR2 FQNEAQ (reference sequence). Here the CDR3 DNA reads TGTGCCAGCAGCTCCCGGGACACAGCTTCCTACGAGCAGTACTTC. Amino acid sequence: CASSSRDTASYEQYF.

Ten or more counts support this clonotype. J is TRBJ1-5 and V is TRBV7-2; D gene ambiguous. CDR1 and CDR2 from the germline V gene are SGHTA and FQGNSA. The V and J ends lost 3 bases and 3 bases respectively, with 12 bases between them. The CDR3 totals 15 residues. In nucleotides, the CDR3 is TGTGCCAGCAGCTTGTACGCCAACAACAATCAGCCCCAGCATTTT. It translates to CASSLYANNNQPQHF.

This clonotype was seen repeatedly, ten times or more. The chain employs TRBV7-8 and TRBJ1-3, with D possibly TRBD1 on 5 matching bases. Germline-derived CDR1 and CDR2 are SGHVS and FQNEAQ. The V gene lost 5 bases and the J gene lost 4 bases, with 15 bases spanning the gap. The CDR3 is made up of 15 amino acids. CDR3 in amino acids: CASSTGTSGGNTIYF. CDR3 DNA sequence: TGTGCCAGCAGCACGGGGACCTCCGGAGGAAACACCATATATTTT. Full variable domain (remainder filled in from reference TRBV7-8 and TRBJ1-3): GAGVSQSPRYKVAKRGQDVALRCDPISGHVSLFWYQQALGQGPEFLTYFQNEAQLDKSGLPSDRFFAERPEGSVSTLKIQRTQQEDSAVYLCASSTGTSGGNTIYFGEGSWLTVV.

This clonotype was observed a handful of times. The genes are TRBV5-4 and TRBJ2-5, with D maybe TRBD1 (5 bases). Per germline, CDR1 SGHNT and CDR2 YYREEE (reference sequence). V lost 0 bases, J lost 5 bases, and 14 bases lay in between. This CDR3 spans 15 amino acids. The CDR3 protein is CASSLVGADAETQYF. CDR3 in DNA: TGTGCCAGCAGCTTGGTAGGGGCCGACGCCGAGACCCAGTACTTC.

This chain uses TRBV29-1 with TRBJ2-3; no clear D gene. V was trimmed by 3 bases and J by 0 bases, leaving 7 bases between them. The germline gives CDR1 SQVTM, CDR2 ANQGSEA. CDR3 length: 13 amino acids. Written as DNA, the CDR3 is TGCAGCGTTGAGCGACGAAGCACAGATACGCAGTATTTT. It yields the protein CSVERRSTDTQYF.

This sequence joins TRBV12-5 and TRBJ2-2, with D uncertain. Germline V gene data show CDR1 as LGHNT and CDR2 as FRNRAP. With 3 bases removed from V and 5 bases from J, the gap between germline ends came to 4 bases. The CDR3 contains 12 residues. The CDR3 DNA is TGTGCTAGTGGTTTTGGAACCGGGGAGCTGTTTTTT. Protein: CASGFGTGELFF.

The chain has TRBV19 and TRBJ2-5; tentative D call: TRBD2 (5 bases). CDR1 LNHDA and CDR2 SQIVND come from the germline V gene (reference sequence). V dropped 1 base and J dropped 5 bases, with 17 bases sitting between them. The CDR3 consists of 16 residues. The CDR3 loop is CASSIARRETGETQYF. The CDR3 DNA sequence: TGTGCCAGTAGTATAGCCCGTCGGGAAACGGGTGAGACCCAGTACTTC.

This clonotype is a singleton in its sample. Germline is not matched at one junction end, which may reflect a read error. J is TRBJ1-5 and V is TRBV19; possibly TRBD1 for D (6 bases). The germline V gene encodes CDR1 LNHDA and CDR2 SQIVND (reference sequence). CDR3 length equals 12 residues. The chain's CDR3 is CASSTGAQSQHF. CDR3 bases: TGTGCCAGTAGTACGGGGGCTCAGTCCCAGCATTTT.

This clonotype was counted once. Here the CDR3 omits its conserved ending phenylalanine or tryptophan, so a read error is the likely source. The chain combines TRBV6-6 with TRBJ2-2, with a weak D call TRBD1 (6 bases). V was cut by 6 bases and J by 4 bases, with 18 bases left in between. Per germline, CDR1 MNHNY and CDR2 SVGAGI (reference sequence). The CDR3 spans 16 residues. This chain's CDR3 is CASRRSGTPTTGELFS. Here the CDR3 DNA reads TGTGCCAGCAGAAGATCCGGGACACCGACCACCGGGGAGCTGTTTTCT.

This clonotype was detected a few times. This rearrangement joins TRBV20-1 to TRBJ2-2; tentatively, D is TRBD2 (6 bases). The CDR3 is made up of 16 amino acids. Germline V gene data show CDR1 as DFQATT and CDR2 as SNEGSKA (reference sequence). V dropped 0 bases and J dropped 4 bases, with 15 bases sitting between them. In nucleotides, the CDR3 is TGCAGTGCTAGAGATTACGGCGCGGGACTCACCGGGGAGCTGTTTTTT. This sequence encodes CSARDYGAGLTGELFF.

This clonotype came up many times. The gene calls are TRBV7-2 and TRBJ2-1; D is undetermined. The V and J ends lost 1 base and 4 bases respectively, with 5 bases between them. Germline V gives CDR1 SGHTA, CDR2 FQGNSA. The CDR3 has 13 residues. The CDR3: CASSLVLYNEQFF. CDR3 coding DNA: TGTGCCAGCAGCTTAGTATTGTACAATGAGCAGTTCTTC.

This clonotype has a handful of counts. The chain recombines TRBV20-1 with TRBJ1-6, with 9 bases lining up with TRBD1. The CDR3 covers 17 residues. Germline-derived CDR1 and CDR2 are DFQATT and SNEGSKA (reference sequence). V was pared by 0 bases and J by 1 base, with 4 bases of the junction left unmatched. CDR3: CSARDSGTGSYNSPLHF. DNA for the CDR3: TGCAGTGCTAGAGATTCGGGGACAGGGTCCTATAATTCACCCCTCCACTTT.